Below are 8 T cell receptor beta chains sequenced from a single sample in a study of response to subunit inactivated influenza vaccine (dated by TCRdb to between 2017 and 2018). Libraries were constructed by RT-PCR. The instrument was an Illumina HiSeq 2500. TCRdb reprocessed the public reads (quality trimming at Q25 with fastp, clone calling with MiXCR) and kept in-frame beta chains. Here each entry gathers all rows of one CDR3 protein and keeps the most common genes and DNA. Counted in this sample were hundreds of thousands of distinct CDR3 sequences; around 13% of them appeared once. The ten largest clones add up to around 6.5% of the sample. Source: PBMCs from blood, taken around two weeks before vaccination. Receptors originate from a man aged 45 to 65 who received an inactivated influenza vaccine. Donor details come from another sample of the same person, matched by shared clones.

This clonotype was counted between two and nine times. This rearrangement joins TRBV7-2 to TRBJ2-6; TRBD1 might be the D (5 bases). Trimming removed 5 bases at V and 4 bases at J, with 15 bases between. Germline V gives CDR1 SGHTA, CDR2 FQGNSA. The CDR3 covers 16 residues. The CDR3 is CASSPAAGSGANVLTF. The CDR3 bases are TGTGCCAGCAGCCCCGCCGCAGGGTCCGGGGCCAACGTCCTGACTTTC.

Details on this clonotype: An end of the junction differs from the germline gene, which may be a read error. The chain employs TRBV7-2 and TRBJ2-4, with 7 bases that match TRBD2. The CDR3 is 16 residues long. Germline lookup yields CDR1 SGHTA and CDR2 FQGNSA. The CDR3 protein is CASSSSSGLAKNIHYF. CDR3 DNA: TGTGCCAGCAGTTCCTCTAGCGGCTTAGCCAAAAACATTCACTACTTC.

The chain uses TRBV2 and TRBJ2-5, with D unclear. V lost 8 bases to trimming and J lost 3 bases, with 13 bases between them. Germline lookup yields CDR1 SNHLY and CDR2 FYNNEI. The CDR3 is 13 residues long. The DNA for the CDR3 is TGTGCCAGCGCTACGGAGCTAAAAGAGACCCAGTACTTC. Its protein product is CASATELKETQYF.

This CDR3 is CASSQTGAGNTEAFF. The CDR3 DNA is TGCGCCAGCAGCCAGACAGGGGCGGGTAACACTGAAGCTTTCTTT. The genes are TRBV4-1 and TRBJ1-1; 8 nucleotides line up with TRBD1. CDR1 and CDR2 from the germline V gene are MGHRA and YSYEKL. V was pared by 3 bases and J by 2 bases, with 5 bases of the junction left unmatched. CDR3 length: 15 amino acids.

This chain connects TRBV5-1 to TRBJ1-5, with 8 nucleotides matching TRBD1. Germline loops: CDR1 SGHRS, CDR2 YFSETQ. Germline trimming cut 0 bases from V and 3 bases from J; bases unmatched to any gene: 5. CDR3 length: 16 residues. The CDR3 reads CASSLAGTGPNQPQHF. In nucleotides, the CDR3 is TGCGCCAGCAGCTTGGCCGGGACAGGTCCCAATCAGCCCCAGCATTTT.

The V and J genes are TRBV28 and TRBJ2-7; 7 bases are a match to TRBD2. J gave up 3 bases and V 3 bases, and 5 bases lay outside the gene matches. Germline CDR1 is MDHEN and CDR2 is SYDVKM. The CDR3 totals 14 residues. CDR3 loop: CASSLAGAVYEQYF. The CDR3 nucleotides read TGTGCCAGCAGTTTGGCGGGAGCCGTCTACGAGCAGTACTTC.

This clonotype was observed a few times. The J gene is TRBJ2-5, the V gene TRBV7-9; 7 bases align to TRBD1. Germline V gives CDR1 SEHNR, CDR2 FQNEAQ (reference sequence). The length of the CDR3 is 16 residues. V shed 5 bases, J shed 4 bases, and the junction held 13 bases outside the gene matches. The CDR3 DNA is TGTGCCAGCAGCAGCCGAGGGGGCGTATTAGGAGAGACCCAGTACTTC. It yields the protein CASSSRGGVLGETQYF.

V usage is TRBV15 and J usage is TRBJ2-7; no reliable D call. The length of the CDR3 is 15 residues. Trimming left V 0 bases short and J 0 bases short, with 9 bases between. CDR1 LNHNV and CDR2 YYDKDF come from the germline V gene (reference sequence). CDR3 nucleotides: TGTGCCACCAGCAGAGAGGAACACTTCTCCTACGAGCAGTACTTC. It is translated as CATSREEHFSYEQYF.